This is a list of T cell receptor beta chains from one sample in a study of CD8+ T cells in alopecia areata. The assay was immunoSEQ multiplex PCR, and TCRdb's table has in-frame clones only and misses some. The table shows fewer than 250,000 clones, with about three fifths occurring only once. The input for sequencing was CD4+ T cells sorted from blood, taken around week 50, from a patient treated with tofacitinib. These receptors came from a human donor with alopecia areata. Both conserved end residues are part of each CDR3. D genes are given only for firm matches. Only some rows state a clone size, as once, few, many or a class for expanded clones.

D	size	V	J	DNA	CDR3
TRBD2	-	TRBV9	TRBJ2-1	TGTGCCAGCAGCTCAGGACTAGCGGGCTCCAATGAGCAGTTCTTC	CASSSGLAGSNEQFF
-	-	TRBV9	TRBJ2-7	TGTGCCAGCAGCGGGGACCACTACGAGCAGTACTTC	CASSGDHYEQYF
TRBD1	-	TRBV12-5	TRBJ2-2	TGTGCTAGCAATCCACAGGGGAACGGGGAGCTGTTTTTT	CASNPQGNGELFF
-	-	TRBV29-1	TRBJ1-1	TGCAGCGTTGCAGGGAACATGAACACTGAAGCTTTCTTT	CSVAGNMNTEAFF
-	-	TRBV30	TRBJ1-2	TGTGCCTGGAGCTTAGGAGAGGGGATCGGCTACACCTTC	CAWSLGEGIGYTF
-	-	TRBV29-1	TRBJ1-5	TGCAGAGGACAGCATAGCAATCAGCCCCAGCATTTT	CRGQHSNQPQHF
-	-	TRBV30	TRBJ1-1	TGTGCCTGGAGCACCGGGGACCGGCGCACTGAAGCTTTCTTT	CAWSTGDRRTEAFF
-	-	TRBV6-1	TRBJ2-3	TGTGCCAGCAGTGGAATTGCTCACGGTACGCAGTATTTT	CASSGIAHGTQYF
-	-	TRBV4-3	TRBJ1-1	TGCGCCAGCAGCCAAGTTTCCTTCAACACTGAAGCTTTCTTT	CASSQVSFNTEAFF
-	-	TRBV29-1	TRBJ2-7	TGCAGCGTCGGGGCCGATAAAGGGTACGAGCAGTACTTC	CSVGADKGYEQYF
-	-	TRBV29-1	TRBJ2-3	TGCAGCGTTGAGGGGAGCACAGATACGCAGTATTTT	CSVEGSTDTQYF
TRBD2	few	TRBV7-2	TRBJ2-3	TGTGCCAGCAGCGCCCGGGCGGCTAGCGGGCGCACAGATACGCAGTATTTT	CASSARAASGRTDTQYF
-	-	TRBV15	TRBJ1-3	TGTGCCACCAGCAGAGGGGCGGGGGCTGGAAACACCATATATTTT	CATSRGAGAGNTIYF
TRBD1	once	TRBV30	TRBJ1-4	TGTGCCTGGAGGGCAACAGGGGGCAGATATGAAAAACTGTTTTTT	CAWRATGGRYEKLFF
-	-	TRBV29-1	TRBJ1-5	TGCAGCGTTGGGGAGGGTTCAGGGCAGCCCCAGCATTTT	CSVGEGSGQPQHF
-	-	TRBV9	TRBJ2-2	TGTGCCAGCAGCGCCCAGGGGCGGGCCGGGGAGCTGTTTTTT	CASSAQGRAGELFF
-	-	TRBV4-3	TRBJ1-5	TGCGCCAGCAGCCAAGATATCAGTCAAGGGTATCAGCCCCAGCATTTT	CASSQDISQGYQPQHF
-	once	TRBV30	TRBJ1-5	TGTGCCTGGAGTGTACCAACAGGACTTAGCAATCAGCCCCAGCATTTT	CAWSVPTGLSNQPQHF
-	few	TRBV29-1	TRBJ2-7	TGCAGCGTTAAGGGGGTCTTGTTGAACGAGCAGTACTTC	CSVKGVLLNEQYF
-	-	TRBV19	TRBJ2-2	TGTGCCACCTTGGACAAGAACACCGGGGAGCTGTTTTTT	CATLDKNTGELFF
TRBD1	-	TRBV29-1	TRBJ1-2	TGCAGCGGTGCCTTGACAGGGGTAAAGGGCTACACCTTC	CSGALTGVKGYTF
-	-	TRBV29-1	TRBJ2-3	TGCAGCGTTGGTCCCAGATTAACAGATACGCAGTATTTT	CSVGPRLTDTQYF
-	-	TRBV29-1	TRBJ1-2	TGCAGCGGTGAGGGCTACACCTTC	CSGEGYTF
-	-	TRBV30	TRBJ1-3	TGTGCCTGGAGTGGTGGGGACACAAGAAACACCATATATTTT	CAWSGGDTRNTIYF
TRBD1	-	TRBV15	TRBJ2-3	TGTGCCACCAGCAAGGACAGGGGGTCCGAAGATACGCAGTATTTT	CATSKDRGSEDTQYF
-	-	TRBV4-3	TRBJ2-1	TGCGCCAGCAGTTCCCCACACAATGAGCAGTTCTTC	CASSSPHNEQFF
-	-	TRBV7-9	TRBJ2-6	TGTGCCAGCAGCTTAGTGGGCCTCTCTGGGGCCAACGTCCTGACTTTC	CASSLVGLSGANVLTF
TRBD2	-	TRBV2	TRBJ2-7	TGTGCCAGCAGTGATACTAGCGGGGGAGCCTACGAGCAGTACTTC	CASSDTSGGAYEQYF
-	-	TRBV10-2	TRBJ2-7	TGCGCCAGCGTCAGTGGGTCCTACGAGCAGTACTTC	CASVSGSYEQYF
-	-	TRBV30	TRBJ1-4	TGTGCCTGGAGTGAAGGGCAGATAAATGAAAAACTGTTTTTT	CAWSEGQINEKLFF
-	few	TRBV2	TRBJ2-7	TGTGCCAGCAGTGAAGGGAGGGACAGCGAGCAGTACTTC	CASSEGRDSEQYF
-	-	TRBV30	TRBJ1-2	TGTGCCTGGAGTGTAAGCAGCGGGGGCTACACCTTC	CAWSVSSGGYTF
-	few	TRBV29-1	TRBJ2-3	TGCAGCGTTGAACTTTCAGATACGCAGTATTTT	CSVELSDTQYF
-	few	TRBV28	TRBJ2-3	TGTGCCAGCAGTTCTACCCGAGGAAGCACAGATACGCAGTATTTT	CASSSTRGSTDTQYF
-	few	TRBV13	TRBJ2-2	TGTGCCAGCAGCTTAGGTGGGATTAACACCGGGGAGCTGTTTTTT	CASSLGGINTGELFF
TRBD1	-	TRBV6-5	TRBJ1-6	TGTGCCAGCGCCCCGGGACAGCTTAATTCACCCCTCCACTTT	CASAPGQLNSPLHF
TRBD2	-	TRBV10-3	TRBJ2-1	TGTGCCGTCCGCGGCGGGAGCTCCTACAATGAGCAGTTCTTC	CAVRGGSSYNEQFF
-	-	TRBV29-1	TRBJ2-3	TGCAGCGTTGAATTGCGGGGGCCCACAGATACGCAGTATTTT	CSVELRGPTDTQYF
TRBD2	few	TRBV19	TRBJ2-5	TGTGCCAGTAGTGTCGGGACTAGATCTGAGACCCAGTACTTC	CASSVGTRSETQYF
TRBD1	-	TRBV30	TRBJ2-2	TGTGCCTGGAGTAGACAGGGAGAGACCGGGGAGCTGTTTTTT	CAWSRQGETGELFF
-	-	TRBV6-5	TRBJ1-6	TGTGCCAGCACAGACTATAATTCACCCCTCCACTTT	CASTDYNSPLHF
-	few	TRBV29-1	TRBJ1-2	TGCAGCGTTGAGTACGTAGCCCATGGCTACACCTTC	CSVEYVAHGYTF
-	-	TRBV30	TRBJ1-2	TGTGCCTGGAGGAATAACTATGGCTACACCTTC	CAWRNNYGYTF
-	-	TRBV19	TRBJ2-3	TGTGCCAGTAGTATGTCTCGACAGAAGGATACGCAGTATTTT	CASSMSRQKDTQYF
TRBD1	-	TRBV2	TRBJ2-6	TGTGCCACACAGGGGGCGCGCGGGGCCAACGTCCTGACTTTC	CATQGARGANVLTF
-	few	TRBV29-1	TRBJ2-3	TGCAGCGTTGAAAGTACCGCGCAGTATTTT	CSVESTAQYF
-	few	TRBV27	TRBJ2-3	TGTGCCAGCAGTAAGATTGGCACAGATACGCAGTATTTT	CASSKIGTDTQYF
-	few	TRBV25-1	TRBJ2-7	TGTGCCAGCAGTGAATTGAGGGAGCAGTACTTC	CASSELREQYF
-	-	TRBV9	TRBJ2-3	TGTGCCAGCAGCCCCCATCGAGGGGGATCAGATACGCAGTATTTT	CASSPHRGGSDTQYF
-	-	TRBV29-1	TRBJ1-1	TGCAGCGTATCCCCGGTAAACACTGAAGCTTTCTTT	CSVSPVNTEAFF
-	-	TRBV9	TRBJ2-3	TGTGCCAGCAGCGTAGAAGGGAAAGATACGCAGTATTTT	CASSVEGKDTQYF
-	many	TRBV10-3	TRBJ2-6	TGTGCCATCAGTGACTCCAGGGTCTCCAACGTCCTGACTTTC	CAISDSRVSNVLTF
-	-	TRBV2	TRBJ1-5	TGTGCCAGCAGCAGGGAAAGCAATCAGCCCCAGCATTTT	CASSRESNQPQHF
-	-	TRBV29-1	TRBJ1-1	TGCAGCGTTGAGGACACTGAAGCTTTCTTT	CSVEDTEAFF
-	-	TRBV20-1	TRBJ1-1	TGCAGTGCTGAGGACGCAGCTGAAGCTTTCTTT	CSAEDAAEAFF